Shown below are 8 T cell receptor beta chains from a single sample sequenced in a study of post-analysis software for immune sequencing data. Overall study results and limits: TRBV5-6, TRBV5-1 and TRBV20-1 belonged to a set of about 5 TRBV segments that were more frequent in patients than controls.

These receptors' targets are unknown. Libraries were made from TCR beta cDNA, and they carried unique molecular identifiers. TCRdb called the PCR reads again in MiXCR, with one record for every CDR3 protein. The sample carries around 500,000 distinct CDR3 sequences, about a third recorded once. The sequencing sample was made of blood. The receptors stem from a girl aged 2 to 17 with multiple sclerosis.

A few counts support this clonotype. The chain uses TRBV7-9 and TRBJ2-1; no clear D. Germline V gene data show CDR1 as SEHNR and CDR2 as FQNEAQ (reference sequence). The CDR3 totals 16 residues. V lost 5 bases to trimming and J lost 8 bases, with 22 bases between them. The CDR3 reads CASSPLGSPIRDEQFF. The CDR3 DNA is TGTGCCAGCAGCCCCCTTGGTAGCCCGATAAGGGATGAGCAGTTCTTC.

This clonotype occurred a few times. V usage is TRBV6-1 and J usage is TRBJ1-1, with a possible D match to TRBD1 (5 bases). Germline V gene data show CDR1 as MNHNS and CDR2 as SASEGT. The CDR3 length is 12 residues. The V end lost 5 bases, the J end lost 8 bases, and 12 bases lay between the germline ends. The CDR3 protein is CASSPLGTEAFF. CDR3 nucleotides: TGTGCCAGCAGTCCCCTCGGGACCGAAGCTTTCTTT.

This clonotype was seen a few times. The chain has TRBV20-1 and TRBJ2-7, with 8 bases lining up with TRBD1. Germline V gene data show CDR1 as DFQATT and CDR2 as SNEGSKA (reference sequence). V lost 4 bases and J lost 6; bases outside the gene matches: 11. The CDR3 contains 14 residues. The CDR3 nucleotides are TGCAGTGCTACCAGGACAGGGTTATATTCCGAGCAGTACTTC. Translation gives CSATRTGLYSEQYF.

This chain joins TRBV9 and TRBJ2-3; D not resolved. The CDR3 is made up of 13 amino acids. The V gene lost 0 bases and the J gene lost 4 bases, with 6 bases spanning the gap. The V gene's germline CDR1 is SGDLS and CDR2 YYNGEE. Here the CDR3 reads CASSVVVADTQYF. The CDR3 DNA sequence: TGTGCCAGCAGCGTAGTTGTCGCAGATACGCAGTATTTT.

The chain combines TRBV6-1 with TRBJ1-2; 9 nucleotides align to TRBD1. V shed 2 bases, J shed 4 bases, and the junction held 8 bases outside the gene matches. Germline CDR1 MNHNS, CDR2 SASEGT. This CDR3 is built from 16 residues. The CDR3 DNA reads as TGTGCCAGCAGTGAACTGGGACAGGGAATTCGCTATGGCTACACCTTC. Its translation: CASSELGQGIRYGYTF.

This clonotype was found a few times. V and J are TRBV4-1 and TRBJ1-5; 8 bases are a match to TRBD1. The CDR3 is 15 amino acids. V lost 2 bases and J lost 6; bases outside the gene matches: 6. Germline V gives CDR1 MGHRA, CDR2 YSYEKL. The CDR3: CASSQIAGGGQPQHF. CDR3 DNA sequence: TGCGCCAGCAGCCAAATAGCAGGGGGCGGTCAGCCCCAGCATTTT.

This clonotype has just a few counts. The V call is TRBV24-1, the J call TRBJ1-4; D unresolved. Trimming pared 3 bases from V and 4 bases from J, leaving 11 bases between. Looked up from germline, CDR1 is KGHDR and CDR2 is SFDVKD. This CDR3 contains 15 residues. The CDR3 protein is CATSDPRSGNEKLFF. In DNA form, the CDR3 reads TGTGCCACCAGTGATCCCCGAAGCGGTAATGAAAAACTGTTTTTT.

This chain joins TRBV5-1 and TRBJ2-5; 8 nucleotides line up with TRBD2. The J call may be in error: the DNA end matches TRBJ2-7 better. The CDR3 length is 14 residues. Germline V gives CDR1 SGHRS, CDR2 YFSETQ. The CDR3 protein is CASTLGTRYHEQYF. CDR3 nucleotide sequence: TGCGCCAGCACCCTCGGGACTAGGTACCACGAGCAGTACTTC.